In its sample, the clone carrying this T cell receptor beta chain was seen many times. The data are from a study of T cells after yellow fever vaccination. Study results and caveats: Highly abundant clonotypes carried over from the bulk population could end up in FACS-sorted repertoires as contaminants.

The study made its TCR cDNA through 5'RACE template switching. That step introduced a universal primer site along with UMIs. Each CDR3 protein gets one entry after TCRdb re-called the 5' RACE reads with MiXCR. The sample includes approximately 13,000 distinct CDR3 sequences, under 5.5% of them seen just once. After removal of 4 bases from V and 4 bases from J, the junction contained 4 bases not matched to a gene. From germline, CDR1 is SGHRS and CDR2 YFSETQ. The CDR3 contains 15 residues. The clonotype was recovered from a man aged 30 to 45 who received the YFV17D yellow fever vaccine. The V gene is TRBV5-1, the J gene TRBJ2-2; 10 positions agree with TRBD2. The sequencing here drew on PBMCs, either bulk or a sorted T-cell subset (CD4+, CD8+, memory, or dextramer-sorted; not recorded which), taken 45 days after the yellow fever booster vaccination. CDR3 DNA: TGCGCCAGCAGCAAAAGCGGGAGGGGCACCGGGGAGCTGTTTTTT. The encoded protein is CASSKSGRGTGELFF.